This T cell receptor (beta chain) stems from a study of blood T cell repertoires in COVID-19. Germline assignment: CDR1 LNHDA and CDR2 SQIVND (reference sequence). Trimming at V came to 6 bases and at J to 1 base, leaving 12 bases not matched to a gene. CDR3 size: 18 residues. The method was immunoSEQ multiplex PCR; TCRdb's version includes in-frame clones alone and lacks a portion of them. The sample yields around 200,000 clones, over 65% seen once. Sequencing was performed on peripheral blood. The receptor's source is a person aged 70 to 79 with COVID-19, enrolled during active disease. V gene TRBV19 combines with J gene TRBJ2-6, with 7 bases that match TRBD1. The CDR3 here is CASRAGQALVSGANVLTF. Written as DNA, the CDR3 is TGTGCCAGTAGGGCCGGACAGGCGCTAGTGTCTGGGGCCAACGTCCTGACTTTC. The complete variable domain, with remaining parts taken from reference TRBV19 and TRBJ2-6, reads DGGITQSPKYLFRKEGQNVTLSCEQNLNHDAMYWYRQDPGQGLRLIYYSQIVNDFQKGDIAEGYSVSREKKESFPLTVTSAQKNPTAFYLCASRAGQALVSGANVLTFGAGSRLTVL.